These T cell receptor beta chains were read from a single sample in a study of T cell repertoires in cytomegalovirus infection. MiXCR was run by TCRdb on the reads, yielding one entry per CDR3 protein. The data show 200,000 or so distinct CDR3 sequences, approximately 20% seen once. Source material: PBMCs. These receptors were collected from a human donor in good health (CMV status not recorded). Some clones in this sample may be carry-over from other donors' samples. CDR3s include the opening cysteine and the closing phenylalanine or tryptophan. The D gene is left open where the match is weak. Part of the rows lack a size; the others show once, few, many or a class for expanded clones.

>.|.|16|TRBJ2-2|TRBV3-1
CASSQGVSFRSGELFF
TGTGCCAGCAGCCAAGGGGTCTCATTCAGGTCCGGGGAGCTGTTTTTT
>few|.|15|TRBJ1-5|TRBV15
CATSRGGNSNQPQHF
TGTGCCACCAGCAGAGGAGGAAATAGCAATCAGCCCCAGCATTTT
>.|TRBD1|15|TRBJ1-4|TRBV7-2
CASSVTGTGIEKLFF
TGTGCCAGCAGTGTAACCGGGACAGGGATTGAAAAACTGTTTTTT
>few|TRBD1|16|TRBJ2-7|TRBV23-1
CASSHLSGTGAYEQYF
TGCGCCAGCAGTCACCTTTCTGGGACAGGGGCCTACGAGCAGTACTTC
>.|.|13|TRBJ1-2|TRBV2
CASIGLGIYGYTF
TGTGCCAGCATCGGACTGGGAATCTATGGCTACACCTTC
>.|.|16|TRBJ1-6|TRBV19
CASSSVDGARNSPLHF
TGTGCCAGTAGTTCAGTAGACGGAGCTCGTAATTCACCCCTCCACTTT
>.|.|13|TRBJ1-1|TRBV7-8
CASSSLWNTEAFF
TGTGCCAGCAGCTCCTTATGGAACACTGAAGCTTTCTTT
>few|TRBD1|14|TRBJ2-1|TRBV24-1
CATSDTGQGGEQFF
TGTGCCACCAGTGACACTGGACAGGGTGGTGAGCAGTTCTTC
>many|TRBD1|15|TRBJ2-2|TRBV11-1
CASSLGQAQAGELFF
TGTGCCAGCAGCTTGGGACAGGCACAAGCCGGGGAGCTGTTTTTT
>.|TRBD1|15|TRBJ2-7|TRBV28
CASSSWTGLSYEQYF
TGTGCCAGCAGTTCATGGACAGGGCTCTCCTACGAGCAGTACTTC
>.|.|15|TRBJ2-7|TRBV14
CASSQGARNSYEQYF
TGTGCCAGCAGCCAAGGGGCCAGGAACTCCTACGAGCAGTACTTC
>few|.|14|TRBJ2-5|TRBV5-1
CASSLGQYQETQYF
TGCGCCAGCAGCTTGGGCCAGTACCAAGAGACCCAGTACTTC
>many|TRBD2|17|TRBJ2-5|TRBV7-2
CASSPPGLAGGRKTQYF
TGTGCCAGCAGCCCGCCGGGACTAGCGGGGGGTCGGAAGACCCAGTACTTC
>many|.|15|TRBJ2-5|TRBV2
CASSEGSPGQETQYF
TGTGCCAGCAGTGAGGGATCGCCCGGACAAGAGACCCAGTACTTC
>.|TRBD1|16|TRBJ2-2|TRBV15
CATSRSPGGLAGELFF
TGTGCCACCAGCAGGTCCCCAGGGGGCCTAGCCGGGGAGCTGTTTTTT
>many|.|15|TRBJ2-3|TRBV6-5
CASSYNLATTDTQYF
TGTGCCAGCAGTTATAACTTGGCTACCACAGATACGCAGTATTTT
>.|TRBD1|14|TRBJ1-2|TRBV12-5
CASGWDRGAYGYTF
TGTGCTAGTGGCTGGGACAGGGGGGCCTATGGCTACACCTTC
>.|TRBD2|14|TRBJ2-5|TRBV29-1
CSVEWSGGRETQYF
TGCAGCGTTGAGTGGAGCGGGGGGCGTGAGACCCAGTACTTC
>many|.|15|TRBJ2-3|TRBV7-2
CASSRATLSTDTQYF
TGTGCCAGCAGCCGGGCCACCCTAAGCACAGATACGCAGTATTTT
>.|.|15|TRBJ2-3|TRBV27
CASSPGEAHTDTQYF
TGTGCCAGCAGTCCAGGGGAGGCACACACAGATACGCAGTATTTT
>few|.|12|TRBJ1-3|TRBV19
CASSPLSSAIYF
TGTGCCAGTAGCCCCCTCTCGTCGGCCATATATTTT
>few|.|13|TRBJ2-7|TRBV14
CASSQISTYEQYF
TGTGCCAGCAGTCAAATTAGCACCTACGAGCAGTACTTC
>few|.|11|TRBJ1-5|TRBV28
CASSLKGPQHF
TGTGCCAGCAGTTTAAAGGGACCCCAGCATTTT
>.|TRBD1|16|TRBJ2-7|TRBV6-1
CASSPARRDRGLEQYF
TGTGCCAGCAGTCCTGCGCGCCGGGACAGGGGGCTCGAGCAGTACTTC
>many|.|15|TRBJ2-3|TRBV7-8
CASSQQERSTDTQYF
TGTGCCAGCAGCCAACAGGAGAGGAGCACAGATACGCAGTATTTT
>.|.|15|TRBJ1-2|TRBV12-3/TRBV12-4
CASSMGPQAFYGYTF
TGTGCCAGCAGCATGGGACCTCAGGCGTTCTATGGCTACACCTTC
>many|.|14|TRBJ2-1|TRBV7-2
CASSPGSQPNEQFF
TGTGCCAGCAGCCCCGGGTCGCAACCCAATGAGCAGTTCTTC
>.|.|14|TRBJ1-2|TRBV6-2/TRBV6-3
CASSYGQGVSGYTF
TGTGCCAGCAGTTACGGGCAGGGAGTGTCGGGCTACACCTTC
>.|TRBD2|17|TRBJ2-1|TRBV19
CASSTRQTSGSYNEQFF
TGTGCCAGTAGTACTCGGCAGACTAGCGGCTCCTACAATGAGCAGTTCTTC
>.|.|17|TRBJ2-5|TRBV7-3
CASSLISGEGTKETQYF
TGTGCCAGCAGCTTAATCTCAGGGGAAGGGACGAAAGAGACCCAGTACTTC
>few|TRBD2|17|TRBJ2-2|TRBV12-3/TRBV12-4
CASIPRGTSGNTGELFF
TGTGCCAGCATTCCTCGGGGGACTAGCGGGAACACCGGGGAGCTGTTTTTT
>.|.|17|TRBJ1-5|TRBV11-2
CASSLGGGTWSNQPQHF
TGTGCCAGCAGCTTAGGGGGGGGGACATGGAGCAATCAGCCCCAGCATTTT
>few|TRBD2|18|TRBJ2-3|TRBV6-6
CASSYSTLAGGTTDTQYF
TGTGCCAGCAGTTACTCCACCCTAGCGGGAGGGACCACAGATACGCAGTATTTT
>few|TRBD2|15|TRBJ2-3|TRBV24-1
CATSNPAGVPDTQYF
TGTGCCACCAGTAATCCAGCGGGAGTGCCAGATACGCAGTATTTT
>few|.|15|TRBJ2-5|TRBV7-2
CASSFTGERGRTQYF
TGTGCCAGCAGCTTTACAGGGGAGCGGGGTAGGACCCAGTACTTC
>many|.|10|TRBJ2-2|TRBV28
CATSTGELFF
TGTGCCACCTCCACCGGGGAGCTGTTTTTT
>.|.|14|TRBJ2-2|TRBV6-5
CASREGGAAGELFF
TGTGCCAGCAGAGAGGGGGGCGCCGCCGGGGAGCTGTTTTTT
>.|TRBD2|15|TRBJ2-3|TRBV6-1
CASSEVAGGADTQYF
TGTGCCAGCAGTGAAGTGGCGGGAGGGGCAGATACGCAGTATTTT
>many|TRBD1|16|TRBJ1-2|TRBV7-2
CASSDVGQGSYYGYTF
TGTGCCAGCAGCGATGTCGGACAGGGAAGTTACTATGGCTACACCTTC
>.|TRBD2|14|TRBJ2-7|TRBV20-1
CSARALADTYEQYF
TGCAGTGCGAGGGCCCTAGCGGACACCTACGAGCAGTACTTC
>many|TRBD2|18|TRBJ2-3|TRBV7-2
CASSPLGLAGGSTDTQYF
TGTGCCAGCAGCCCACTTGGGCTAGCGGGAGGTTCGACAGATACGCAGTATTTT